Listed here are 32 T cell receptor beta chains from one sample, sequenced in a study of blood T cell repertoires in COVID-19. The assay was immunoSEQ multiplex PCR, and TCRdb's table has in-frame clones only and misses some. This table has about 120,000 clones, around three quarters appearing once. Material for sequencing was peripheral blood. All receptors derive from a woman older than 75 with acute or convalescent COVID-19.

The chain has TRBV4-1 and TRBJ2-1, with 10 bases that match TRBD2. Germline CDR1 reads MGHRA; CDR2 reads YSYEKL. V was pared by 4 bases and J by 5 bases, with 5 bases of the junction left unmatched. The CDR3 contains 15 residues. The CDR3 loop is CASSRQGLADNEQFF. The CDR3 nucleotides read TGCGCCAGCAGCCGACAAGGACTAGCGGACAATGAGCAGTTCTTC.

The CDR3 DNA reads TGCAGCGTACCCGACAAGGTTAATGAAAAACTGTTTTTT. It specifies CSVPDKVNEKLFF. The chain combines TRBV29-1 with TRBJ1-4, with D uncertain. Germline loops: CDR1 SQVTM, CDR2 ANQGSEA. This CDR3 comprises 13 residues. Trimming removed 6 bases from V and 4 bases from J, with 12 bases in between.

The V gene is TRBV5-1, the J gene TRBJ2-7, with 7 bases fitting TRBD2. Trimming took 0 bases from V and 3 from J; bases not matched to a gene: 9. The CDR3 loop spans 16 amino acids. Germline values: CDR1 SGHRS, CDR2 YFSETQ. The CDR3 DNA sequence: TGCGCCAGCAGCTTGGCCGGGACTACGGGCTACTACGAGCAGTACTTC. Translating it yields CASSLAGTTGYYEQYF.

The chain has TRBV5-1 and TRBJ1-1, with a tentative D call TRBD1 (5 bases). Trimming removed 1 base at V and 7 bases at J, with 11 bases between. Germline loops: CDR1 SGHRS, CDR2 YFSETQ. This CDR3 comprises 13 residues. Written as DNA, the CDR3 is TGCGCCAGCAGCTTGCAGGGCTCGGATGAAGCTTTCTTT. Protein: CASSLQGSDEAFF.

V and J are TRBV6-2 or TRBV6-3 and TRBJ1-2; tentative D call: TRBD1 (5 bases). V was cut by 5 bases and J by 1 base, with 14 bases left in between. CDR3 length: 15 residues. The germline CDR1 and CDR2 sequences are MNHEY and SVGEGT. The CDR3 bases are TGTGCCAGCAGTCGGGACCCGGGAGGTAACTATGGCTACACCTTC. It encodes CASSRDPGGNYGYTF.

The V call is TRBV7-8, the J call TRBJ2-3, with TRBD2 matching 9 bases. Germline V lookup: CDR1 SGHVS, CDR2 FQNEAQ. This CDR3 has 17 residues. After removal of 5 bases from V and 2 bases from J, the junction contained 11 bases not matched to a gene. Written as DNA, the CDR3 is TGTGCCAGCAGCGGGCCCCGCGGGGGGGCTACCACAGATACGCAGTATTTT. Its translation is CASSGPRGGATTDTQYF.

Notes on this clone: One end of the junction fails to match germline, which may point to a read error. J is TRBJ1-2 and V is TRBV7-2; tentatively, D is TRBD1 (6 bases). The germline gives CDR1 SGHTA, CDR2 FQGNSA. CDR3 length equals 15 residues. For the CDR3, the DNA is TGTGCCAGCAGTTTAGCCCGACAGGTTAACTATGGCTACACCTTC. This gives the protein CASSLARQVNYGYTF.

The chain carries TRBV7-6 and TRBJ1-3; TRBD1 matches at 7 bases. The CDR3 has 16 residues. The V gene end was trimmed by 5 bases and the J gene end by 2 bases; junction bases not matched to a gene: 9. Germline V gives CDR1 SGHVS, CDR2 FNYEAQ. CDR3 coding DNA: TGTGCCAGCAGCCCTTTGACAGGGAAAGCTGGAAACACCATATATTTT. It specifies CASSPLTGKAGNTIYF.

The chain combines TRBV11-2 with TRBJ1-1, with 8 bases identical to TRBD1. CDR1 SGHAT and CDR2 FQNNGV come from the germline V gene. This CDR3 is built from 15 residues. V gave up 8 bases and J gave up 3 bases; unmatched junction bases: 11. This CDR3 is CASRVLTGGYTEAFF. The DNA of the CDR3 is TGTGCCAGCCGTGTTCTTACAGGGGGGTACACTGAAGCTTTCTTT.

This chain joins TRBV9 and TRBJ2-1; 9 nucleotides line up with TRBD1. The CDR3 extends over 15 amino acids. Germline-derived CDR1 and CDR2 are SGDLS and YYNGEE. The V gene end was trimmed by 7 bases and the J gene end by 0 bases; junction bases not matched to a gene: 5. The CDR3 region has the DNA TGTGCCAGCGGACAGGGGATTTACTCCTACAATGAGCAGTTCTTC. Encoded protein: CASGQGIYSYNEQFF. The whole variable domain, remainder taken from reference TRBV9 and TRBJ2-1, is DSGVTQTPKHLITATGQRVTLRCSPRSGDLSVYWYQQSLDQGLQFLIQYYNGEERAKGNILERFSAQQFPDLHSELNLSSLELGDSALYFCASGQGIYSYNEQFFGPGTRLTVL.

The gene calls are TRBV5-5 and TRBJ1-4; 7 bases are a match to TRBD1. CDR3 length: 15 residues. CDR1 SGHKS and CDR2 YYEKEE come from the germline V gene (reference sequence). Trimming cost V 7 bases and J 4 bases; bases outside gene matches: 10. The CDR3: CASALQGHLNEKLFF. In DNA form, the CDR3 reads TGTGCCAGCGCTCTACAGGGGCACCTTAATGAAAAACTGTTTTTT.

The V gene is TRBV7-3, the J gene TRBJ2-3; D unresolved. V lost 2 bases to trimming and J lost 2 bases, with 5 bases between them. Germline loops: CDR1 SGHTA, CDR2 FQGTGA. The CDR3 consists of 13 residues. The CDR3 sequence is CASSLGPTDTQYF. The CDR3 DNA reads TGTGCCAGCAGCTTAGGCCCCACAGATACGCAGTATTTT.

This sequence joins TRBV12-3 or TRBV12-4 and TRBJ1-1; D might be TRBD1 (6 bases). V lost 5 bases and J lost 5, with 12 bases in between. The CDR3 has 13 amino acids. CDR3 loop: CASSPLQGTEAFF. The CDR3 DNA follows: TGTGCCAGCAGTCCTTTACAGGGAACTGAAGCTTTCTTT.

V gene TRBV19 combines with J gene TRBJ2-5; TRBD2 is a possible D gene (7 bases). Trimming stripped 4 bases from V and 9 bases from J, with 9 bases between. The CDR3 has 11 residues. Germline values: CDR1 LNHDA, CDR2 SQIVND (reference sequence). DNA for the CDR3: TGTGCCAGTAGTAAGGGGGGGTCCCAGTACTTC. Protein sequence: CASSKGGSQYF.

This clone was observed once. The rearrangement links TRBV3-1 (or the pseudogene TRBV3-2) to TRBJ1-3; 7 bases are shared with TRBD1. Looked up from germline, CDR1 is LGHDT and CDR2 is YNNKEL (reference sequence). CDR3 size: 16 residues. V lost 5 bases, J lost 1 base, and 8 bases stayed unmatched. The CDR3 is CASSLPQGVSGNTIYF. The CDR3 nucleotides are TGTGCCAGCAGCTTACCGCAGGGGGTTTCTGGAAACACCATATATTTT.

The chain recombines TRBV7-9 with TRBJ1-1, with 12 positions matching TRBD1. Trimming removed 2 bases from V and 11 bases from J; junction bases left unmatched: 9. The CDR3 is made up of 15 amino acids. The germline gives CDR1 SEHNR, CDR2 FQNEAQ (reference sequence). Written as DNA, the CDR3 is TGTGCCAGCAGCTTAAACCGGGGACAGGGGGCGTCGGCTTTCTTT. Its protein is CASSLNRGQGASAFF. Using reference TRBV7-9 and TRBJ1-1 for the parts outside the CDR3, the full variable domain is DTGVSQNPRHKITKRGQNVTFRCDPISEHNRLYWYRQTLGQGPEFLTYFQNEAQLEKSRLLSDRFSAERPKGSFSTLEIQRTEQGDSAMYLCASSLNRGQGASAFFGQGTRLTVV.

The CDR3 DNA is TGTGCCCCAAGGCGGGGATTGATGAACACTGAAGCTTTCTTT. Its translation is CAPRRGLMNTEAFF. V is TRBV11-3 and J is TRBJ1-1; D not resolved. Germline V lookup: CDR1 SGHNT, CDR2 YENEEA. This CDR3 has 14 residues. With 11 bases removed from V and 0 bases from J, the gap between germline ends came to 16 bases.

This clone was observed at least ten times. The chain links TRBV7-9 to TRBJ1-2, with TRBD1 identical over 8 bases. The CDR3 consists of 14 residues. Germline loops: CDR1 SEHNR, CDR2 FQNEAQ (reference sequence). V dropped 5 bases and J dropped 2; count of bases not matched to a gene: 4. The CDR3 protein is CASSERTGNYGYTF. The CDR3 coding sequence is TGTGCCAGCAGCGAGCGGACAGGGAACTATGGCTACACCTTC.

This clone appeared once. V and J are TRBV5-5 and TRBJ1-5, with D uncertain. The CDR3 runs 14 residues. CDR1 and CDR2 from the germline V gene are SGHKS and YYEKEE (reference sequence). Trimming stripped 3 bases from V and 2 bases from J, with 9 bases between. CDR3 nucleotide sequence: TGTGCCAGCAGCTCTCACCCGGGCAATCAGCCCCAGCATTTT. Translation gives CASSSHPGNQPQHF. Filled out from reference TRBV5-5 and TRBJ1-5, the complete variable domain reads DAGVTQSPTHLIKTRGQQVTLRCSPISGHKSVSWYQQVLGQGPQFIFQYYEKEERGRGNFPDRFSARQFPNYSSELNVNALLLGDSALYLCASSSHPGNQPQHFGDGTRLSIL.

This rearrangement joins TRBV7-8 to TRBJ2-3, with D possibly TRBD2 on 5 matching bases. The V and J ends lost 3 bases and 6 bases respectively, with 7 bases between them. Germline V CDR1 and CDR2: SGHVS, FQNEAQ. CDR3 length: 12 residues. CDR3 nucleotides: TGTGCCAGCAGCTTTTCGGGGGATACGCAGTATTTT. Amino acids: CASSFSGDTQYF.

The CDR3 DNA is TGTGCCAGCTCACCCTCGGACAGGGTTAGCCATGGCTACACCTTC. It codes for CASSPSDRVSHGYTF. The chain is built from TRBV18 and TRBJ1-2, with 8 bases lining up with TRBD1. Losses at the gene ends were 3 bases for V and 6 bases for J; bases not matched to a gene: 9. The CDR3 loop spans 15 amino acids. CDR1 and CDR2 from the germline V gene are KGHSH and LQKENI.

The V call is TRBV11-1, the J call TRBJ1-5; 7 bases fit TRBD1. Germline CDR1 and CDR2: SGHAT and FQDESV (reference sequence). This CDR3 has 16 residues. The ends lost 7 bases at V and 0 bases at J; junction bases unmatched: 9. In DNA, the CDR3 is TGTGCCAGCACCCCAACAGGGGTGGATAGCAATCAGCCCCAGCATTTT. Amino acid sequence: CASTPTGVDSNQPQHF. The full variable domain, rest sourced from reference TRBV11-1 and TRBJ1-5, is EAEVAQSPRYKITEKSQAVAFWCDPISGHATLYWYRQILGQGPELLVQFQDESVVDDSQLPKDRFSAERLKGVDSTLKIQPAELGDSAMYLCASTPTGVDSNQPQHFGDGTRLSIL.

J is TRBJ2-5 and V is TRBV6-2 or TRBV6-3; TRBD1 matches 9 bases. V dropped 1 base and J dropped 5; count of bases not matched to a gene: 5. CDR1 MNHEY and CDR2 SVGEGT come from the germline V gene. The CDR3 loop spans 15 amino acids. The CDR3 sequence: CASSYLGGQGETQYF. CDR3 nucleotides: TGTGCCAGCAGTTACTTAGGCGGACAGGGGGAGACCCAGTACTTC.

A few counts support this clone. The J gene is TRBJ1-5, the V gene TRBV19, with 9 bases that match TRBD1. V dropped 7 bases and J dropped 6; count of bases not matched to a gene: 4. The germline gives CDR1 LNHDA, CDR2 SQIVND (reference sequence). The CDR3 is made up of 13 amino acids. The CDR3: CASTRQGGQPQHF. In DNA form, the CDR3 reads TGTGCCAGTACTCGACAGGGGGGTCAGCCCCAGCATTTT.

In DNA form, the CDR3 reads TGTGCCAGCAGCATAATAGCGGGTGGGGAGACCCAGTACTTC. Amino acid sequence: CASSIIAGGETQYF. The chain has TRBV7-2 and TRBJ2-5, with 7 bases matching TRBD2. Germline CDR1 SGHTA, CDR2 FQGNSA. This CDR3 has 14 residues. After removal of 5 bases from V and 5 bases from J, the junction contained 8 bases not matched to a gene. Supplemented by reference TRBV7-2 and TRBJ2-5, the full variable domain reads GAGVSQSPSNKVTEKGKDVELRCDPISGHTALYWYRQSLGQGLEFLIYFQGNSAPDKSGLPSDRFSAERTGGSVSTLTIQRTQQEDSAVYLCASSIIAGGETQYFGPGTRLLVL.

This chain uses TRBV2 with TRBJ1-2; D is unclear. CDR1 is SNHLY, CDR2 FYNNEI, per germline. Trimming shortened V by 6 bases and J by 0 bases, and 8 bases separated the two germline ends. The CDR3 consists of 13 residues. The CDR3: CASRQAANYGYTF. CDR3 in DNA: TGTGCCAGCAGGCAGGCTGCTAACTATGGCTACACCTTC. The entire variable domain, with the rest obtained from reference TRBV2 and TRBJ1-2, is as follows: EPEVTQTPSHQVTQMGQEVILRCVPISNHLYFYWYRQILGQKVEFLVSFYNNEISEKSEIFDDQFSVERPDGSNFTLKIRSTKLEDSAMYFCASRQAANYGYTFGSGTRLTVV.

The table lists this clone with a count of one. The CDR3 sequence is CASSLLDKTEAFF. The CDR3 region has the DNA TGTGCCAGCAGCTTACTCGACAAGACTGAAGCTTTCTTT. The chain links TRBV7-3 to TRBJ1-1; no reliable D call. Germline CDR1 and CDR2: SGHTA and FQGTGA. Trimming pared 2 bases from V and 5 bases from J, leaving 9 bases between. CDR3 length: 13 amino acids.

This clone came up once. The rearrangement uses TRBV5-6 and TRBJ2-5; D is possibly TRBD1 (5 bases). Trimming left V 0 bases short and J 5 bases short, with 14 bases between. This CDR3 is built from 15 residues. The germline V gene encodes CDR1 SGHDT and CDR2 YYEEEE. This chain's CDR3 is CASSLGASPGETQYF. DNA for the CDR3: TGTGCCAGCAGCTTGGGCGCCTCACCAGGGGAGACCCAGTACTTC.

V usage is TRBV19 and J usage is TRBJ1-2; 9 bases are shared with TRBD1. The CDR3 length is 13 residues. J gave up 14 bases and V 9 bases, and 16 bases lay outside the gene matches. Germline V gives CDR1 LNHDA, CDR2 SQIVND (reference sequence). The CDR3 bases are TGTGCCAGCTCAAACAGGGGGCGCGATGGTTTAACCTTC. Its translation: CASSNRGRDGLTF.

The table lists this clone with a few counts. CDR3 in DNA: TGTGCCAGCAGTCTATTCAATTCACCCCTCCACTTT. Translation: CASSLFNSPLHF. This chain connects TRBV25-1 to TRBJ1-6; D not certain. Germline V gene lookup returns CDR1 MGHDK and CDR2 SYGVNS. This CDR3 spans 12 amino acids. V lost 5 bases and J 7 bases, leaving 6 bases between the germline ends. Complete variable domain (other parts from reference TRBV25-1 and TRBJ1-6): EADIYQTPRYLVIGTGKKITLECSQTMGHDKMYWYQQDPGMELHLIHYSYGVNSTEKGDLSSESTVSRIRTEHFPLTLESARPSHTSQYLCASSLFNSPLHFGNGTRLTVT.

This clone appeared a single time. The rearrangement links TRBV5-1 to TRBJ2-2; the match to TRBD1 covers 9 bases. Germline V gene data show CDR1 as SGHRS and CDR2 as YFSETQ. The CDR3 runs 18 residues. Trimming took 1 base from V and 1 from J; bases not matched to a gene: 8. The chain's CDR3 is CASSLYPLGQGNTGELFF. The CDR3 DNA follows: TGCGCCAGCAGCTTGTACCCATTGGGACAGGGGAACACCGGGGAGCTGTTTTTT.

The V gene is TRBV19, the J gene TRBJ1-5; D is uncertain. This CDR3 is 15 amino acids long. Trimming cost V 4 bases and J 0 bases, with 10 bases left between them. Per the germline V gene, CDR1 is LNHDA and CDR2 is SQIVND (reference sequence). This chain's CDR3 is CASSNTVDSNQPQHF. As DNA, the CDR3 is TGTGCCAGTAGTAATACAGTCGATAGCAATCAGCCCCAGCATTTT.